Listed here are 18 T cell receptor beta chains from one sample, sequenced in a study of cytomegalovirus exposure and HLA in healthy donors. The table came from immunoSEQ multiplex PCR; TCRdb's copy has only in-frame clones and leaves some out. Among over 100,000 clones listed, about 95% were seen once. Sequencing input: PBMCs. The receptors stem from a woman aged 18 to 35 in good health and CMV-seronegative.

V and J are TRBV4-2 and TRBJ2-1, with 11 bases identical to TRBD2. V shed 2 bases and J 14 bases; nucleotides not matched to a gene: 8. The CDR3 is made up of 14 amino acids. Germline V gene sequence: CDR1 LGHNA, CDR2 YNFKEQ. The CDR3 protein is CASSQPPGSGGEFF. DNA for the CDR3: TGTGCCAGCAGCCAACCACCCGGTAGCGGGGGGGAGTTCTTC.

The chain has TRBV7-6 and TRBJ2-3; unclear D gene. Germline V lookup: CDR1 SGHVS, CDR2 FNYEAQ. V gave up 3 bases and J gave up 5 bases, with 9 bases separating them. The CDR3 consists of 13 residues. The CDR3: CASSFVAGDTQYF. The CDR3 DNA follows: TGTGCCAGCAGCTTTGTAGCTGGAGATACGCAGTATTTT.

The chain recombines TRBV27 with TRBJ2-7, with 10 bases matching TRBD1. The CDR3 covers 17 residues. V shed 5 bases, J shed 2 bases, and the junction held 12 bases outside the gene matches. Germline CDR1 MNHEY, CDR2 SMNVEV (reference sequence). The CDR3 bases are TGTGCCAGCAGTGCGAACCCCGGGACAGGGGCCACCTACGAGCAGTACTTC. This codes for CASSANPGTGATYEQYF.

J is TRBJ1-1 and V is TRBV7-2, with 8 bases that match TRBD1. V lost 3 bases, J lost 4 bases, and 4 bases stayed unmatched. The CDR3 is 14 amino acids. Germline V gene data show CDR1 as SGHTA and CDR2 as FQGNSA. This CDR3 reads CASSFLTGGTEAFF. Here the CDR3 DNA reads TGTGCCAGCAGCTTTCTAACAGGGGGCACTGAAGCTTTCTTT.

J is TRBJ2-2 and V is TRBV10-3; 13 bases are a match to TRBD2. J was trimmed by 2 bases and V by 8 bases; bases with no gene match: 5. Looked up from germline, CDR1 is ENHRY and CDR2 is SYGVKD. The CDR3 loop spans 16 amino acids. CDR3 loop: CAILTSGGPNTGELFF. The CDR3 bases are TGTGCCATCCTGACTAGCGGGGGGCCCAACACCGGGGAGCTGTTTTTT.

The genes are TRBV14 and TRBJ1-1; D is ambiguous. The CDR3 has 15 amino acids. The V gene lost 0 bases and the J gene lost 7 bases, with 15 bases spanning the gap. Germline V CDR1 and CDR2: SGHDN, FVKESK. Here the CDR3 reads CASSQDRVRGDEAFF. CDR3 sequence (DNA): TGTGCCAGCAGCCAAGATCGGGTACGGGGTGATGAAGCTTTCTTT.

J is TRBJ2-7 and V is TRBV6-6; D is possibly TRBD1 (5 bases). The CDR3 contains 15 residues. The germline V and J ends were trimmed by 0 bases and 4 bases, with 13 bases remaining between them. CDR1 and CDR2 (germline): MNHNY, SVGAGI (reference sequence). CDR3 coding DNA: TGTGCCAGCAGTTACTCGGCAGGGTCAGTATACGAGCAGTACTTC. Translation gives CASSYSAGSVYEQYF.

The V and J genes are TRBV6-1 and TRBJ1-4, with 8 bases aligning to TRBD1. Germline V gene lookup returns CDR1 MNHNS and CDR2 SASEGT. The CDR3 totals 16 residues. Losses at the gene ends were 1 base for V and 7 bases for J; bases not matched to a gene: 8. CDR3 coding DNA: TGTGCCAGCAGTGAAGGCGGGGCAGGGGGCTTTGAAAAACTGTTTTTT. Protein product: CASSEGGAGGFEKLFF.

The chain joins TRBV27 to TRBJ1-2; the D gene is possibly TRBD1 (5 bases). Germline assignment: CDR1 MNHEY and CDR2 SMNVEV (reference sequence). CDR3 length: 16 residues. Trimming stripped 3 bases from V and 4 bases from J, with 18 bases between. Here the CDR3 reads CASSFKGRETTYGYTF. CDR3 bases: TGTGCCAGCAGTTTTAAGGGGCGCGAAACTACCTATGGCTACACCTTC.

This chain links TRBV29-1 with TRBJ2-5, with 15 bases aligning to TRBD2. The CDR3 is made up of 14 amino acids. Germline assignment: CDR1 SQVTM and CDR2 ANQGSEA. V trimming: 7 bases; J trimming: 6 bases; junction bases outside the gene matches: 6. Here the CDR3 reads CSARTSGGGKTQYF. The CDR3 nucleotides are TGCAGCGCTCGGACTAGCGGGGGGGGAAAGACCCAGTACTTC. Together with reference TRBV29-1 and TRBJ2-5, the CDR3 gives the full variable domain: SAVISQKPSRDICQRGTSLTIQCQVDSQVTMMFWYRQQPGQSLTLIATANQGSEATYESGFVIDKFPISRPNLTFSTLTVSNMSPEDSSIYLCSARTSGGGKTQYFGPGTRLLVL.

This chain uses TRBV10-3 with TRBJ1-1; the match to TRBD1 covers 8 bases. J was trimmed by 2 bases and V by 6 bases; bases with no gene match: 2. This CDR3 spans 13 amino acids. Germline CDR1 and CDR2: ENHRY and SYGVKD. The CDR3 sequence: CAIRGTGNTEAFF. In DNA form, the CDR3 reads TGTGCCATCAGGGGGACAGGTAACACTGAAGCTTTCTTT.

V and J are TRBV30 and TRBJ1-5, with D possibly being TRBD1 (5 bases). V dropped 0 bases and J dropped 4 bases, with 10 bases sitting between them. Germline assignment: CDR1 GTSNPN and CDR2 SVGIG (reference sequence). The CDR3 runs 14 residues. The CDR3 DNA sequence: TGTGCCTGGAGTGTGGGGCAGGAGAATCAGCCCCAGCATTTT. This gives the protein CAWSVGQENQPQHF.

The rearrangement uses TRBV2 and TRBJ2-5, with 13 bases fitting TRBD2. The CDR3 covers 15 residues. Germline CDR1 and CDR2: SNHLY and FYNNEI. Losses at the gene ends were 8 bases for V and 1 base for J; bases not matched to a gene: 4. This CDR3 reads CASGGLAGIQETQYF. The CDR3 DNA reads TGTGCCAGCGGGGGACTAGCGGGGATCCAAGAGACCCAGTACTTC.

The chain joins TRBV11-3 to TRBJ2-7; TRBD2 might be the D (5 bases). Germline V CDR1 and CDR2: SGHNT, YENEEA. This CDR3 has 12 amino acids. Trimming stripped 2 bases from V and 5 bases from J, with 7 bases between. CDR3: CASSLSGNEQYF. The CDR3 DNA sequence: TGTGCCAGCAGCTTATCGGGGAACGAGCAGTACTTC.

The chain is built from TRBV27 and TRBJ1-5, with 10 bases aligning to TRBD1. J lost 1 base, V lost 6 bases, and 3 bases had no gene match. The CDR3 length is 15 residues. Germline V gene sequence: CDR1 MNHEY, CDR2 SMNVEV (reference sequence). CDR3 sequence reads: CASRRDRGSNQPQHF. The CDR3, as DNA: TGTGCCAGCAGAAGGGACAGGGGAAGCAATCAGCCCCAGCATTTT.

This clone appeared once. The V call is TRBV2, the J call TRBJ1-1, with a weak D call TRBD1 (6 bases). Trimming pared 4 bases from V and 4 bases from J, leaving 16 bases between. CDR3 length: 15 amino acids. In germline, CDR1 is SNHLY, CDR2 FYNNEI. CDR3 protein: CASSGEAGGGTEAFF. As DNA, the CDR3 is TGTGCCAGCAGTGGCGAGGCGGGGGGCGGCACTGAAGCTTTCTTT.

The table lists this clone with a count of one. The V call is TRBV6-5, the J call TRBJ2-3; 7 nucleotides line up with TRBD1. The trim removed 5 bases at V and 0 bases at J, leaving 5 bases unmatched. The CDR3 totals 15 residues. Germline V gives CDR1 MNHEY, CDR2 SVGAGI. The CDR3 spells CASSTQGQSTDTQYF. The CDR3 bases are TGTGCCAGCAGTACACAGGGACAGAGCACAGATACGCAGTATTTT.

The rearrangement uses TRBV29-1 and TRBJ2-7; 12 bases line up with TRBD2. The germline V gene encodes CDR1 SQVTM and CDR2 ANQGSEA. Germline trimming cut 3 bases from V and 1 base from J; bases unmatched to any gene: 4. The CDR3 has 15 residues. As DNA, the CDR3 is TGCAGCGTTGAGTATCTAGCGGGGGGGTCCTACGAGCAGTACTTC. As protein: CSVEYLAGGSYEQYF.